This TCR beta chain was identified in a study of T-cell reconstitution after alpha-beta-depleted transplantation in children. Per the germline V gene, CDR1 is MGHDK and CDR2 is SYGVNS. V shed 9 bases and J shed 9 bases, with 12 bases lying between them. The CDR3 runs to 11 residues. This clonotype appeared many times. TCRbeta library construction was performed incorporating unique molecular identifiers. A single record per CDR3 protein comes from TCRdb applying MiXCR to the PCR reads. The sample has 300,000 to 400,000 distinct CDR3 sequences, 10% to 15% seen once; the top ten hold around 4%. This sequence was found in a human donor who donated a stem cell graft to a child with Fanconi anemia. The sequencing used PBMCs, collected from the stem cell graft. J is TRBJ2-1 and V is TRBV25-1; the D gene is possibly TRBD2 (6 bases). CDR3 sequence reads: CASGAGTEQFF. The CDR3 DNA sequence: TGTGCCAGTGGGGCGGGAACTGAGCAGTTCTTC.